The clone carrying this T cell receptor (beta chain) has a count of ten or more. The germline V gene encodes CDR1 LNHDA and CDR2 SQIVND (reference sequence). The junction had 8 bases not matched to a gene; V was cut back by 5 bases and J by 4 bases. This CDR3 contains 16 residues. This specimen comes from a study of T-cell reconstitution after alpha-beta-depleted transplantation in children. Construction of the TCRbeta library involved unique molecular identifiers. Each CDR3 protein is one row after TCRdb ran MiXCR on the PCR reads. In the table there are about 270,000 distinct CDR3 sequences, about 10% of which are singletons.

This material consisted of PBMCs from the stem cell graft donor, taken from the stem cell graft. The origin of this receptor is a human donor who donated a stem cell graft to a child with SCID. The V call is TRBV19, the J call TRBJ2-3; TRBD2 aligns across 11 bases. The CDR3 here is CASSLGLAVGPDTQYF. CDR3 bases: TGTGCCAGTAGTCTGGGACTAGCGGTGGGGCCAGATACGCAGTATTTT. The full variable domain, completed using reference TRBV19 and TRBJ2-3, is DGGITQSPKYLFRKEGQNVTLSCEQNLNHDAMYWYRQDPGQGLRLIYYSQIVNDFQKGDIAEGYSVSREKKESFPLTVTSAQKNPTAFYLCASSLGLAVGPDTQYFGPGTRLTVL.